The next 18 T cell receptor beta chains were all read from a single sample in a study of shared clonotypes between healthy human individuals. Here immunoSEQ multiplex PCR was the method, and the copy in TCRdb shows in-frame clones only, minus some. The sample has under 600,000 clones, roughly 79% seen once. The sample consisted of PBMCs. These receptors came from a woman in her thirties or forties in good health. Some clones in this sample may be carry-over from other donors' samples.

Only a few counts were recorded for this clone. A far bigger clonotype differs at one base, so this is likely a read error. The sample holds other DNA sequences that translate to the same CDR3. V usage is TRBV2 and J usage is TRBJ1-4, with a tentative D call TRBD1 (6 bases). This CDR3 is 12 amino acids long. V lost 9 bases and J 8 bases, leaving 13 bases between the germline ends. Germline V lookup: CDR1 SNHLY, CDR2 FYNNEI. CDR3: CASISTGEKLFF. CDR3 coding DNA: TGTGCCAGTATCTCAACAGGGGAAAAACTGTTTTTT.

The chain joins TRBV6-6 to TRBJ1-3, with D possibly TRBD1 on 6 matching bases. Trimming removed 0 bases at V and 4 bases at J, with 10 bases between. The CDR3 has 15 amino acids. Per the germline V gene, CDR1 is MNHNY and CDR2 is SVGAGI (reference sequence). The CDR3 coding sequence is TGTGCCAGCAGTTACTCCGAGGACAGAGGAAACACCATATATTTT. Translation: CASSYSEDRGNTIYF.

The V and J genes are TRBV2 and TRBJ2-7; no clear D gene. Germline assignment: CDR1 SNHLY and CDR2 FYNNEI. CDR3 length equals 14 residues. Between the trimmed V and J ends, which lost 3 bases and 0 bases, there was a span of 9 bases. CDR3 coding DNA: TGTGCCAGCAGTGAGGTATCTGGCTCCTACGAGCAGTACTTC. This encodes CASSEVSGSYEQYF.

The chain joins TRBV30 to TRBJ1-2; D is ambiguous. Germline V gene data show CDR1 as GTSNPN and CDR2 as SVGIG (reference sequence). The length of the CDR3 is 13 residues. With 3 bases removed from V and 0 bases from J, the gap between germline ends came to 8 bases. Here the CDR3 reads CAWSPGTNYGYTF. The DNA of the CDR3 is TGTGCCTGGAGCCCGGGAACTAACTATGGCTACACCTTC.

In its sample, this clone was seen a few times. The chain links TRBV6-5 to TRBJ2-7; 7 bases fit TRBD1. The V gene's germline CDR1 is MNHEY and CDR2 SVGAGI. V dropped 5 bases and J dropped 2; count of bases not matched to a gene: 9. The CDR3 runs 15 residues. The CDR3 nucleotides are TGTGCCAGCAGTGTAGGGACAGCTAACACCTACGAGCAGTACTTC. It specifies CASSVGTANTYEQYF.

This clone was detected a few times. The gene calls are TRBV30 and TRBJ2-5; possibly TRBD2 for D (6 bases). This CDR3 is 14 amino acids long. Trimming cost V 4 bases and J 7 bases, with 19 bases left between them. Germline CDR1 and CDR2: GTSNPN and SVGIG (reference sequence). In DNA form, the CDR3 reads TGTGCCTGGACCCACGGGGGACTCCGAGGGACCCAGTACTTC. Translated, it gives CAWTHGGLRGTQYF.

This CDR3 reads CASSQDGPDTQYF. In DNA form, the CDR3 reads TGTGCCAGCAGCCAAGATGGCCCAGATACGCAGTATTTT. The rearrangement uses TRBV4-2 and TRBJ2-3; D not certain. Germline V CDR1 and CDR2: LGHNA, YNFKEQ. This CDR3 is built from 13 residues. V was trimmed by 0 bases and J by 4 bases, leaving 5 bases between them.

The chain is built from TRBV30 and TRBJ2-1; D gene uncertain. The CDR3 sequence is 12 residues long. Germline V gives CDR1 GTSNPN, CDR2 SVGIG (reference sequence). Trimming stripped 5 bases from V and 5 bases from J, with 10 bases between. Here the CDR3 reads CAWGPNNNEQFF. Here the CDR3 DNA reads TGTGCCTGGGGACCAAACAACAATGAGCAGTTCTTC. Based on the CDR3 plus reference TRBV30 and TRBJ2-1, the full variable domain is SQTIHQWPATLVQPVGSPLSLECTVEGTSNPNLYWYRQAAGRGLQLLFYSVGIGQISSEVPQNLSASRPQDRQFILSSKKLLLSDSGFYLCAWGPNNNEQFFGPGTRLTVL.

The chain employs TRBV29-1 and TRBJ1-3; D unclear. Trimming took off 4 bases at V and 4 bases at J, with 11 bases between the two ends. CDR3 length: 13 residues. Germline V gene data show CDR1 as SQVTM and CDR2 as ANQGSEA. CDR3 amino acids: CSVAFSPGNTIYF. The DNA for the CDR3 is TGCAGCGTTGCCTTCAGTCCCGGAAACACCATATATTTT.

The chain combines TRBV10-3 with TRBJ2-5; 11 nucleotides align to TRBD2. V was clipped by 5 bases and J by 4 bases; unmatched bases: 3. The germline V gene has CDR1 ENHRY and CDR2 SYGVKD. The CDR3 consists of 14 residues. CDR3 amino acids: CAISLGLAGETQYF. The CDR3 bases are TGTGCCATCAGTTTAGGACTAGCGGGAGAGACCCAGTACTTC.

The rearrangement uses TRBV5-1 and TRBJ2-3; maybe TRBD1 (6 bases). The CDR3 extends over 14 amino acids. Trimming took off 3 bases at V and 4 bases at J, with 12 bases between the two ends. Germline lookup yields CDR1 SGHRS and CDR2 YFSETQ. CDR3 loop: CASSSSTGSDTQYF. CDR3 DNA: TGCGCCAGCAGCTCCTCAACAGGGTCAGATACGCAGTATTTT.

The rearrangement links TRBV19 to TRBJ1-2; D remains unclear. This CDR3 has 14 residues. V was pared by 6 bases and J by 4 bases, with 15 bases between. Per the germline V gene, CDR1 is LNHDA and CDR2 is SQIVND (reference sequence). Here the CDR3 DNA reads TGTGCCAGTAGCCCCCGCATCGGCGGCTATGGCTACACCTTC. This codes for CASSPRIGGYGYTF.

The chain couples TRBV6-5 to TRBJ1-3, with a possible D match to TRBD1 (6 bases). V gave up 6 bases and J gave up 4 bases, with 13 bases separating them. The germline gives CDR1 MNHEY, CDR2 SVGAGI. The CDR3 is 14 residues long. As DNA, the CDR3 is TGTGCCAGCAGACAAACAGGGTTGGGAAACACCATATATTTT. This translates into CASRQTGLGNTIYF.

This clone showed up many times. The chain recombines TRBV10-2 with TRBJ2-3, with D tentatively TRBD1 or TRBD2 (6 bases each). Trimming shortened V by 3 bases and J by 2 bases, and 9 bases separated the two germline ends. CDR1 and CDR2 (germline): WSHSY, SAAADI. CDR3 size: 14 residues. Here the CDR3 DNA reads TGCGCCAGCAGTGACGGGGGCACCACAGATACGCAGTATTTT. Encoded protein: CASSDGGTTDTQYF.

A remark on this clone: Other DNA variants within this sample encode the same CDR3. The chain couples TRBV7-2 to TRBJ2-7; tentatively, D is TRBD1 or TRBD2 (5 bases each). Germline V gene sequence: CDR1 SGHTA, CDR2 FQGNSA. CDR3 length: 13 amino acids. Deletions cut 3 bases from V and 0 bases from J, with 6 bases between. The CDR3 loop reads CASSLRGSYEQYF. CDR3 DNA sequence: TGTGCCAGCAGCTTGAGGGGCTCCTACGAGCAGTACTTC.

V is TRBV28 and J is TRBJ1-5; 8 bases agree with TRBD1. The CDR3 runs 14 residues. The V gene end was trimmed by 6 bases and the J gene end by 6 bases; junction bases not matched to a gene: 7. Per germline, CDR1 MDHEN and CDR2 SYDVKM. The CDR3 DNA follows: TGTGCCAGCAGGTTCGACAGGGGTAGTCAGCCCCAGCATTTT. The encoded protein is CASRFDRGSQPQHF. The whole variable domain, remainder taken from reference TRBV28 and TRBJ1-5, is DVKVTQSSRYLVKRTGEKVFLECVQDMDHENMFWYRQDPGLGLRLIYFSYDVKMKEKGDIPEGYSVSREKKERFSLILESASTNQTSMYLCASRFDRGSQPQHFGDGTRLSIL.

V is TRBV27 and J is TRBJ1-5; the D gene is possibly TRBD1 (5 bases). CDR3 size: 15 residues. Trimming removed 6 bases at V and 2 bases at J, with 14 bases between. CDR1 and CDR2 (germline): MNHEY, SMNVEV (reference sequence). The CDR3 here is CASRSGGLGNQPQHF. In DNA, the CDR3 is TGTGCCAGCAGGTCGGGGGGTTTGGGCAATCAGCCCCAGCATTTT.

In the case of this clone: This could be a read error, since a much larger clone is one nucleotide away. J is TRBJ1-3 and V is TRBV27; D is uncertain. Trimming took 4 bases from V and 3 from J, leaving 10 bases between them. Per the germline V gene, CDR1 is MNHEY and CDR2 is SMNVEV (reference sequence). The CDR3 loop spans 14 amino acids. In nucleotides, the CDR3 is TGTGCCAGCAGTTCCCTAGGCTTTGGAAACACCATATATTTT. Protein: CASSSLGFGNTIYF.